These 6 T cell receptor beta chains were all obtained from the same sample, sequenced in a study of cytomegalovirus exposure and HLA in healthy donors (dated by TCRdb to about 2017). Library preparation used the immunoSEQ multiplex PCR assay. A mixture of 60 forward primers for TCR Vbeta segments and 13 reverse primers for TCR Jbeta segments was used in the multiplex PCR. TCRdb took this table from immuneACCESS and kept in-frame rearrangements with V and J called. Such tables lack part of the clones; where checked against another copy, unresolved V genes explain under half of the gap, and the rest is unexplained. The sample table lists 90,000 to 95,000 clones, 80% of them with a count of one. Of the sample, over 2% falls within the top ten clones. The sequenced material came from PBMCs. The receptors were gathered from a man between 18 and 29 years old in good health and CMV-seronegative.

The V call is TRBV9, the J call TRBJ2-1; 9 positions match TRBD1. After removal of 0 bases from V and 0 bases from J, the junction contained 4 bases not matched to a gene. There are 17 residues in the CDR3. Germline CDR1 SGDLS, CDR2 YYNGEE. The CDR3 DNA reads TGTGCCAGCAGCGTAGTCGGGACAGGGAGCTCCTACAATGAGCAGTTCTTC. Its protein is CASSVVGTGSSYNEQFF.

Comment on this clone: The same CDR3 is also encoded by other DNA sequences in this sample. This rearrangement joins TRBV5-1 to TRBJ1-5, with a tentative D call TRBD1 (6 bases). The length of the CDR3 is 15 residues. Germline CDR1 reads SGHRS; CDR2 reads YFSETQ. With 0 bases removed from V and 0 bases from J, the gap between germline ends came to 7 bases. Written as DNA, the CDR3 is TGCGCCAGCAGCTTGGCAGGGGATAGCAATCAGCCCCAGCATTTT. Amino acid sequence: CASSLAGDSNQPQHF.

The V gene is TRBV19, the J gene TRBJ2-1; tentative D call: TRBD1 (6 bases). CDR3 length equals 16 residues. The germline gives CDR1 LNHDA, CDR2 SQIVND (reference sequence). Deletions cut 4 bases from V and 2 bases from J, with 15 bases between. The CDR3 reads CASSSPQGVAYNEQFF. CDR3 DNA: TGTGCCAGTAGTAGCCCACAGGGTGTCGCCTACAATGAGCAGTTCTTC.

J is TRBJ2-6 and V is TRBV6-1; no firm D call. Germline lookup yields CDR1 MNHNS and CDR2 SASEGT. The CDR3 has 16 amino acids. V gave up 1 base and J gave up 4 bases, with 11 bases separating them. The CDR3 DNA reads TGTGCCAGCAGTGAAGATATTGGCTCCGGGGCCAACGTCCTGACTTTC. Its protein product is CASSEDIGSGANVLTF.

The rearrangement links TRBV5-1 to TRBJ1-1; D remains ambiguous. The CDR3 is 12 residues long. Trimming shortened V by 1 base and J by 7 bases, and 8 bases separated the two germline ends. Germline CDR1 is SGHRS and CDR2 is YFSETQ. The CDR3 sequence is CASSLNSLEAFF. DNA of the CDR3: TGCGCCAGCAGCTTGAACAGCCTTGAAGCTTTCTTT.

Note on this clone: Other DNA sequences in this specimen translate into the identical CDR3. The gene calls are TRBV4-1 and TRBJ2-7; TRBD1 matches 7 bases. Trimming cost V 0 bases and J 0 bases; bases outside gene matches: 8. Germline CDR1 is MGHRA and CDR2 is YSYEKL. There are 17 residues in the CDR3. CDR3 loop: CASSQDRDSSFSYEQYF. For the CDR3, the DNA is TGCGCCAGCAGCCAAGATCGGGACAGCTCCTTCTCCTACGAGCAGTACTTC.